This T cell receptor (beta chain) originates from a study of blood T cell repertoires in COVID-19. Study information: Nucleic acid was either cDNA or gDNA, and it came from T cells, B-cell-depleted T cells, or PBMCs.

Participant ages covered about 18 to 89 years across around 25 US areas. Categorization into cohorts depended on clinical history that participants reported. CDR3 length equals 14 residues. The germline CDR1 and CDR2 sequences are GTSNPN and SVGIG (reference sequence). Between the trimmed V and J ends, which lost 2 bases and 0 bases, there was a span of 11 bases. The method was immunoSEQ multiplex PCR; TCRdb's version includes in-frame clones alone and lacks a portion of them. Among 180,000 or so clones listed, about four fifths were seen once. Sequencing was done on a sample of PBMCs or T cells enriched from blood (not recorded which). This receptor was taken from a man in his forties who had recovered from COVID-19. The chain joins TRBV30 to TRBJ2-7; D possibly corresponds to TRBD1 (5 bases). CDR3 nucleotide sequence: TGTGCCTGGAGTAAGTGGGGCAGCTCCTACGAGCAGTACTTC. It yields the protein CAWSKWGSSYEQYF.